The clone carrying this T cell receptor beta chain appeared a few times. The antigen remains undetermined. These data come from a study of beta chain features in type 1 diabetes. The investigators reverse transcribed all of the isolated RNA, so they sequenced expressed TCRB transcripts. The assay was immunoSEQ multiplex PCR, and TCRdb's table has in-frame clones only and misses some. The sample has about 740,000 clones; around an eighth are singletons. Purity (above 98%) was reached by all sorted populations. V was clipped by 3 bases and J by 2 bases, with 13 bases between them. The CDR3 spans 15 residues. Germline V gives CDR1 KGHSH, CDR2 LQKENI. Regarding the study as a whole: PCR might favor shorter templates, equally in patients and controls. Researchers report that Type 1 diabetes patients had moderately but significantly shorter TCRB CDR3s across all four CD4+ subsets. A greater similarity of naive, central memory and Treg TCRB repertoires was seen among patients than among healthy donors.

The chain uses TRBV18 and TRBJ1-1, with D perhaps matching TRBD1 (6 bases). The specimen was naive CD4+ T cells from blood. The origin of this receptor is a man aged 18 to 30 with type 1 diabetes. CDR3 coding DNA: TGTGCCAGCTCACCCCCGGGAGGGGGTAACACTGAAGCTTTCTTT. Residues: CASSPPGGGNTEAFF.